This is a list of T cell receptor beta chains from one sample in a study of yellow fever vaccine responses in identical twins. TCRdb independently ran MiXCR on the RT-PCR reads; one entry per CDR3 protein. Among roughly 1,100 distinct CDR3 sequences listed, roughly 80% were seen once. Source: T cells from blood (PBMCs), unsorted or a sorted subset (not recorded which), taken before or after yellow fever vaccination (not recorded which). Receptors originate from a female donor who received the yellow fever vaccine. Each CDR3 is given with its conserved first and last residue. Each record gives: V gene, J gene, CDR3 length, D gene, CDR3 protein, CDR3 DNA. A D gene is named only where the DNA matches it firmly.

TRBV7-3	TRBJ2-1	15	.	CASSLTQASYNEQFF	TGTGCCAGCAGCTTAACCCAGGCGTCCTACAATGAGCAGTTCTTC
TRBV4-3	TRBJ1-3	18	.	CASSQDKGRGGHSGTIYF	TGCGCCAGCAGCCAAGATAAGGGACGGGGAGGACACTCCGGCACCATATATTTT
TRBV4-1	TRBJ1-2	13	.	CASSQGEGLGYTF	TGCGCCAGCAGCCAAGGTGAAGGTCTTGGCTACACCTTC
TRBV24-1	TRBJ1-5	15	.	CATSPGPYSNQPQHF	TGTGCCACCAGTCCAGGACCCTATAGCAATCAGCCCCAGCATTTT
TRBV5-1	TRBJ1-2	15	.	CASSLVHGSDYGYTF	TGCGCCAGCAGCTTGGTTCACGGTTCCGACTATGGCTACACCTTC
TRBV30	TRBJ1-2	15	TRBD1	CAWSSRTGLLYGYTF	TGTGCCTGGAGTTCCAGGACAGGGCTCCTCTATGGCTACACCTTC
TRBV5-4	TRBJ2-5	12	.	CASSAGGQTQYF	TGTGCCAGCAGCGCAGGTGGGCAGACCCAGTACTTC
TRBV10-3	TRBJ1-2	14	TRBD1	CAISPGTANYGYTF	TGTGCCATCAGTCCCGGGACAGCTAACTATGGCTACACCTTC
TRBV2	TRBJ2-1	16	.	CASSDKAWGLYNEQFF	TGTGCCAGCAGTGATAAGGCTTGGGGATTATACAATGAGCAGTTCTTC
TRBV6-1	TRBJ2-3	15	.	CASTAEGQLTDTQYF	TGTGCCAGCACCGCGGAAGGACAGCTCACAGATACGCAGTATTTT
TRBV7-1	TRBJ2-4	16	TRBD1	CASSQYSTGNGNIQYF	TGTGCCAGCAGCCAGTATTCGACAGGGAACGGTAACATTCAGTACTTC
TRBV11-1	TRBJ2-7	19	.	CASSNLIGGTGPILYEQYF	TGTGCCAGCAGCAACCTGATAGGAGGAACGGGACCTATACTCTACGAGCAGTACTTC
TRBV30	TRBJ1-2	11	.	CAWSSGLGYTF	TGTGCCTGGAGTTCGGGGCTCGGCTACACCTTC
TRBV4-1	TRBJ2-7	13	TRBD2	CASSQGLGYEQYF	TGCGCCAGCAGCCAGGGACTAGGCTACGAGCAGTACTTC
TRBV9	TRBJ2-3	17	.	CASSPMTHPAGTDTQYF	TGTGCCAGCAGCCCCATGACTCACCCCGCGGGGACAGATACGCAGTATTTT